The clone carrying this T cell receptor beta chain was seen a handful of times. Its antigen is as yet unknown. The data derive from a study of T-cell memory formation after mild COVID-19. Study summary: Each donor largely had its own TCR clusters.

The CDR3 extends over 12 amino acids. Trimming left V 4 bases short and J 4 bases short, with 10 bases between. The germline V gene has CDR1 SQVTM and CDR2 ANQGSEA. Findings and caveats of the study: Most CD4+ clones that shrank were in CM and EM, while CD8+ ones turned up in EMRA. Researchers found some responding clones in pre-infection memory, a sign that cross-reactive memory joined.

The authors produced TCR alpha and TCR beta cDNA libraries with sample barcodes and UMIs by 5'RACE using constant-segment primers. TCRdb re-called the 5' RACE reads through MiXCR, storing one row per CDR3 protein. The table records hundreds of thousands of distinct CDR3 sequences, about 13% of them present only once. The specimen was PBMCs or a T cell subset sorted from them (not recorded which). The genes are TRBV29-1 and TRBJ2-5; D unresolved. The receptor was isolated from a man aged 18 to 35 who had mild COVID-19 (a few samples of this study predate the infection). Cell type and time point are not known. The CDR3 sequence is CSVVWVGETQYF. Here the CDR3 DNA reads TGCAGCGTTGTCTGGGTCGGAGAGACCCAGTACTTC.